This entry features one T cell receptor beta chain sequence. The sample is drawn from a study of T cell responses to AZD1222 COVID-19 vaccine. Trimming cost V 3 bases and J 2 bases; bases outside gene matches: 5. The CDR3 extends over 15 amino acids. The germline V gene has CDR1 SGHTA and CDR2 FQGTGA. The assay was immunoSEQ multiplex PCR, and TCRdb's table has in-frame clones only and misses some. The table has 150,000 or so clones, roughly 90% seen once; the top ten hold over 1.1%. The chain links TRBV7-3 to TRBJ2-5; 8 bases line up with TRBD2. The clonotype originates from an adult in good health. Sequences were derived from peripheral blood, sampled on day 0 of AZD1222 vaccination. In DNA, the CDR3 is TGTGCCAGCAGCTTGGGCGGGAGGCCACAAGAGACCCAGTACTTC. It is translated as CASSLGGRPQETQYF.